This T cell receptor beta chain emerged from a study of glioma-infiltrating T cells after dendritic cell vaccination. Only in-frame clones appear in the TCRdb table, and some are missing; sequencing was by immunoSEQ multiplex PCR. The sample holds 120 to 150 clones, 92% seen once. The time point: after dendritic cell vaccination, including at tumor progression/relapse. Monocyte-derived dendritic cells, cultured 7 to 8 days with IL-4 and GM-CSF, were pulsed with autologous tumor lysate. The specimen was tumor tissue, collected after dendritic cell vaccination. Source of these receptors: a human donor with glioblastoma.

This clone occurred a few times. This rearrangement joins TRBV2 to TRBJ2-7; TRBD1 aligns across 11 bases. The length of the CDR3 is 15 residues. CDR1 and CDR2 from the germline V gene are SNHLY and FYNNEI. J gave up 4 bases and V 6 bases, and 8 bases lay outside the gene matches. CDR3 amino acids: CASSDPGTGGYEQYF. Written as DNA, the CDR3 is TGTGCCAGCAGCGACCCCGGGACAGGGGGGTACGAGCAGTACTTC.